A selection of T cell receptor beta chains follows, all from one sample in a study of regulatory T cells in long-lasting Graves disease. TCRdb processed the multiplex PCR reads anew with MiXCR; each CDR3 protein has one entry. In the table there are 300,000 to 400,000 distinct CDR3 sequences, over 15% of which are singletons. The sample consisted of peripheral blood mononuclear cells (PBMCs), taken at new diagnosis, from a patient treated with antithyroid drugs. These receptors all stem from a female donor with Graves disease. Both conserved end residues are part of each CDR3. A D gene is named only where the DNA matches it firmly. Rows give clone size only sometimes, using once, few, many, or a class for an expanded clone.

J: TRBJ2-3
V: TRBV20-1
size: few
D: -
DNA: TGCAGTACTGCTCGACAGGCGATAGATACGCAGTATTTT
CDR3: CSTARQAIDTQYF

J: TRBJ2-1
V: TRBV6-1
size: many
D: -
DNA: TGTGCCAGCAGTGTTACAGGGACCTACAATGAGCAGTTCTTC
CDR3: CASSVTGTYNEQFF

J: TRBJ2-7
V: TRBV12-3/TRBV12-4
size: many
D: TRBD2
DNA: TGTGCCAGCAGTTTTACGCTAGGGACTAGCGGAGACTACGAGCAGTACTTC
CDR3: CASSFTLGTSGDYEQYF

J: TRBJ2-3
V: TRBV2
size: many
D: TRBD2
DNA: TGTGCCAGCAGTGAAGGGCTAGCGGGAGTGGGGGATACGCAGTATTTT
CDR3: CASSEGLAGVGDTQYF

J: TRBJ1-2
V: TRBV12-3/TRBV12-4
size: many
D: -
DNA: TGTGCCAGCAGTTTGGCAGCTAACTATGGCTACACCTTC
CDR3: CASSLAANYGYTF

J: TRBJ2-1
V: TRBV24-1
size: many
D: -
DNA: TGTGCCACCAGTGGGCAGGGTGGCTACAATGAGCAGTTCTTC
CDR3: CATSGQGGYNEQFF

J: TRBJ2-6
V: TRBV7-3
size: many
D: -
DNA: TGTGCCAGCAGCTTAACGGTGGGGGATGTGGCCTCTGGGGCCAACGTCCTGACTTTC
CDR3: CASSLTVGDVASGANVLTF

J: TRBJ1-2
V: TRBV28
size: few
D: TRBD1
DNA: TGTGCCAGCAGTTGGGGACAGGTCCGAGGCTACACCTTC
CDR3: CASSWGQVRGYTF

J: TRBJ2-7
V: TRBV11-2
size: many
D: -
DNA: TGTGCCAGCAGCAACCGGGACTTCCCCTACGAGCAGTACTTC
CDR3: CASSNRDFPYEQYF

J: TRBJ2-1
V: TRBV2
size: -
D: -
DNA: TGTGCCAGCAGGGGAAAACCTAACTACGAGCAGTTCTTC
CDR3: CASRGKPNYEQFF

J: TRBJ1-2
V: TRBV5-1
size: many
D: -
DNA: TGCGCCAGCAGGGGCCTCCAGGGAACGCTAGTTGGCTACACCTTC
CDR3: CASRGLQGTLVGYTF

J: TRBJ2-7
V: TRBV3-1
size: -
D: TRBD2
DNA: TGTGCCAGCAACCAAGAAGCGGGAGTGTTCGAGCAGTACTTC
CDR3: CASNQEAGVFEQYF

J: TRBJ2-7
V: TRBV29-1
size: -
D: TRBD2
DNA: TGCAGCGTCCAGGGACTAGCGGGAGACTACGAGCAGTACTTC
CDR3: CSVQGLAGDYEQYF

J: TRBJ1-5
V: TRBV2
size: -
D: -
DNA: TGTGCCAGCAGTGAAGGTGGCGGATTCAATCAGCCCCAGCATTTT
CDR3: CASSEGGGFNQPQHF

J: TRBJ2-3
V: TRBV5-1
size: many
D: -
DNA: TGCGCCAGCCGTCGGGGGAGCGGACGCACAGATACGCAGTATTTT
CDR3: CASRRGSGRTDTQYF

J: TRBJ1-6
V: TRBV7-9
size: many
D: -
DNA: TGTGCCAGCAGCTTTCCAGGAGATAATTCACCCCTCCACTTT
CDR3: CASSFPGDNSPLHF

J: TRBJ1-1
V: TRBV28
size: many
D: TRBD1
DNA: TGTGCCAGCAGTCAGACAGGGGGCTTTCCTGGCGACACTGAAGCTTTCTTT
CDR3: CASSQTGGFPGDTEAFF

J: TRBJ1-4
V: TRBV7-9
size: many
D: -
DNA: TGTGCCAGCAGCCGGGGGGAGGAAAAACTGTTTTTT
CDR3: CASSRGEEKLFF

J: TRBJ2-1
V: TRBV2
size: many
D: TRBD2
DNA: TGTGCCAGCAGTACCGGGACTAGTTTCTATGAGCAGTTCTTC
CDR3: CASSTGTSFYEQFF

J: TRBJ2-7
V: TRBV10-2
size: many
D: TRBD2
DNA: TGCGCCAGCAGTGTTTCAGGGTCTAGCGGGAGTACCTTCTACGAGCAGTACTTC
CDR3: CASSVSGSSGSTFYEQYF

J: TRBJ1-1
V: TRBV12-3/TRBV12-4
size: many
D: TRBD1
DNA: TGTGCCAGCAGGCCTGGACAGGGGACTGAAGCTTTCTTT
CDR3: CASRPGQGTEAFF

J: TRBJ2-7
V: TRBV28
size: many
D: -
DNA: TGTGCCAGCAGCTTAGGAATCTACGAGCAGTACTTC
CDR3: CASSLGIYEQYF

J: TRBJ2-5
V: TRBV20-1
size: -
D: TRBD1
DNA: TGCAGTGCTAAAGACAGGGTCGAGACCCAGTACTTC
CDR3: CSAKDRVETQYF

J: TRBJ2-7
V: TRBV27
size: many
D: TRBD1
DNA: TGTGCCAGCAGTGCCGGACAGGGCTACGAGCAGTACTTC
CDR3: CASSAGQGYEQYF

J: TRBJ2-7
V: TRBV5-1
size: many
D: -
DNA: TGCGCCAGCAGCTTGGCCTCAGATAACGGCCACGAGCAGTACTTC
CDR3: CASSLASDNGHEQYF

J: TRBJ2-7
V: TRBV24-1
size: many
D: -
DNA: TGTGCCACCAGTGATCTCCTCCATCCCTACGAGCAGTACTTC
CDR3: CATSDLLHPYEQYF

J: TRBJ2-1
V: TRBV3-1
size: -
D: TRBD2
DNA: TGTGCCAGCAGCCATGGGGGCCTAGCGGGAGGTAGCTACAATGAGCAGTTCTTC
CDR3: CASSHGGLAGGSYNEQFF

J: TRBJ1-1
V: TRBV12-3/TRBV12-4
size: many
D: TRBD1
DNA: TGTGCCATAACAGGGGTGGGCATGAACACTGAAGCTTTCTTT
CDR3: CAITGVGMNTEAFF

J: TRBJ2-1
V: TRBV2
size: -
D: -
DNA: TGTGCCAGCAGTAGGACGCTGAGCTCCTACAATGAGCAGTTCTTC
CDR3: CASSRTLSSYNEQFF

J: TRBJ2-3
V: TRBV2
size: many
D: TRBD2
DNA: TGTGCCAGCAGGAGACTAGCGCTTAGCACAGATACGCAGTATTTT
CDR3: CASRRLALSTDTQYF

J: TRBJ2-1
V: TRBV9
size: few
D: -
DNA: TGTGCCAGCAGCGGACTACAGGGAAATGAGCAGTTCTTC
CDR3: CASSGLQGNEQFF

J: TRBJ1-1
V: TRBV6-2/TRBV6-3
size: many
D: -
DNA: TGTGCCAGCAGTAACTCTTTGAACACTGAAGCTTTCTTT
CDR3: CASSNSLNTEAFF

J: TRBJ2-3
V: TRBV4-2
size: many
D: -
DNA: TGTGCCAGCAGCCAAGATAACGGGGTAGGAGATACGCAGTATTTT
CDR3: CASSQDNGVGDTQYF

J: TRBJ1-1
V: TRBV7-2
size: many
D: -
DNA: TGTGCCAGCAGCCGCTTCCTTAGAGGTATGAACACTGAAGCTTTCTTT
CDR3: CASSRFLRGMNTEAFF

J: TRBJ2-4
V: TRBV24-1
size: -
D: TRBD1
DNA: TGTGCCACCAGTGATGATTGGGACAGATGGTACTTC
CDR3: CATSDDWDRWYF

J: TRBJ2-7
V: TRBV5-6
size: -
D: TRBD1
DNA: TGTGCCAGCATCTGGACAGGAAGAGTGGCCTACGAGCAGTACTTC
CDR3: CASIWTGRVAYEQYF

J: TRBJ2-3
V: TRBV11-3
size: many
D: -
DNA: TGTGCCAGCGAATTCACTGCGGATACGCAGTATTTT
CDR3: CASEFTADTQYF

J: TRBJ2-1
V: TRBV24-1
size: many
D: TRBD1
DNA: TGTGCCACCAGTGACACAGGGGGGTCCTACAATGAGCAGTTCTTC
CDR3: CATSDTGGSYNEQFF

J: TRBJ2-5
V: TRBV19
size: few
D: TRBD2
DNA: TGTGCCAGTAGTATCGATCCGGGACTAGCGACAGAGACCCAGTACTTC
CDR3: CASSIDPGLATETQYF

J: TRBJ1-5
V: TRBV15
size: many
D: TRBD1
DNA: TGTGCCACCAGACAGAACAGGGGTGGCAATCAGCCCCAGCATTTT
CDR3: CATRQNRGGNQPQHF

J: TRBJ1-5
V: TRBV19
size: -
D: TRBD1
DNA: TGTGCCAGTATTTGGGACAGCCATAGCAATCAGCCCCAGCATTTT
CDR3: CASIWDSHSNQPQHF

J: TRBJ2-6
V: TRBV2
size: many
D: -
DNA: TGTGCCAGCAGTGAACAGGGGACCGGGGCCAACGTCCTGACTTTC
CDR3: CASSEQGTGANVLTF

J: TRBJ2-3
V: TRBV6-1
size: few
D: TRBD2
DNA: TGTGCCAGCAGCGTAGCGGGCCTCACAGATACGCAGTATTTT
CDR3: CASSVAGLTDTQYF

J: TRBJ2-2
V: TRBV24-1
size: few
D: TRBD2
DNA: TGTGCCACGACTAGCGGCACCGGGGAGCTGTTTTTT
CDR3: CATTSGTGELFF

J: TRBJ2-7
V: TRBV20-1
size: many
D: -
DNA: TGCAGTGCTAGAGATCTACTTCTCGCCTACGAGCAGTACTTC
CDR3: CSARDLLLAYEQYF

J: TRBJ1-5
V: TRBV7-8
size: many
D: -
DNA: TGTGCCAGCAGTCTTTCCCAGGACAATAAATATCAGCCCCAGCATTTT
CDR3: CASSLSQDNKYQPQHF

J: TRBJ2-3
V: TRBV7-9
size: many
D: -
DNA: TGTGCCAGCAGCTCTACGCTCCTAGATACGCAGTATTTT
CDR3: CASSSTLLDTQYF

J: TRBJ2-7
V: TRBV5-6
size: -
D: TRBD2
DNA: TGTGCCAGCAGCACTACCCCTAGCGGGAGAGGTTACGAGCAGTACTTC
CDR3: CASSTTPSGRGYEQYF